This TCR beta chain was obtained from a study of cytomegalovirus exposure and HLA in healthy donors. About the study: Early release data held 75 million to 100 million unique TCRs from HLA-typed donors.

The PCR had 60 Vbeta and 13 Jbeta primers. Sequenced by immunoSEQ multiplex PCR; TCRdb stores in-frame clones only, minus some. Of roughly 200,000 clones in the sample, roughly 13% were seen once. J was trimmed by 6 bases and V by 0 bases; bases with no gene match: 9. The germline V gene encodes CDR1 SEHNR and CDR2 FQNEAQ (reference sequence). The CDR3 contains 16 residues. This clone was found a few times. Its antigen is as yet unknown. General study results and limits: A later examination showed that TCR association rates differed by HLA locus, with DRB1 most and HLA-C fewest. TCR beta V segments were, for the most part, productive about 87% or about 30% of the time in an earlier analysis.

The material sequenced was PBMCs. This TCR was sampled from a man aged 50-59 years in good health and CMV-seropositive. The genes are TRBV7-9 and TRBJ2-3; 7 nucleotides agree with TRBD2. The CDR3 loop is CASSLARGGGTDTQYF. In nucleotides, the CDR3 is TGTGCCAGCAGCTTAGCGCGGGGCGGGGGAACCGATACGCAGTATTTT.